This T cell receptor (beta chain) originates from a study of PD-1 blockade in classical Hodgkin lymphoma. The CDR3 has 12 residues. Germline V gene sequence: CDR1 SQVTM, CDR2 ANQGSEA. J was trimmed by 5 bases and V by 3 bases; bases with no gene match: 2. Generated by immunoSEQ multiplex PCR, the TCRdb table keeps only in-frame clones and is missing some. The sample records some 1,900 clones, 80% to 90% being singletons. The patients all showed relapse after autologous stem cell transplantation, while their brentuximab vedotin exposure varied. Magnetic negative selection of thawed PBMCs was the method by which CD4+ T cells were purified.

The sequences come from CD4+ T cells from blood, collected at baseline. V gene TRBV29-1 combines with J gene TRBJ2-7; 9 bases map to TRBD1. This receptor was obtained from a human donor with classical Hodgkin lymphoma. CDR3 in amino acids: CSVEGQGDEQYF. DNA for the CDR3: TGCAGCGTTGAGGGACAGGGCGACGAGCAGTACTTC.